This TCR beta chain was retrieved from a study of CD8 T cells in ankylosing spondylitis. Notes on the study in general: Some of these motif variants have turned up before, in reports on reactive arthritis synovial fluid and blood. Typical of ankylosing spondylitis blood, it appeared, was a TCR beta motif of several highly homologous variants. In peripheral blood, disease-linked CD8+ clones occurred at relatively low frequencies. In ankylosing spondylitis patients, matched synovial fluid reportedly showed significant enrichment of disease-linked clones.

CDR3 length equals 16 residues. Germline CDR1 reads SGHAT; CDR2 reads FQNNGV. V lost 1 base, J lost 2 bases, and 15 bases lay in between. This clonotype occurred a few times. No antigen is known for it. Quantitative 5'-RACE with molecular barcodes generated TCR beta libraries. Using its own MiXCR run on the 5' RACE reads, TCRdb lists one record per CDR3 protein. The sample carries approximately 540,000 distinct CDR3 sequences, 12% recorded once. This sequence originates from a male donor with ankylosing spondylitis. Material: blood, either unsorted or a sorted T cell fraction (not recorded which). The rearrangement joins TRBV11-2 to TRBJ2-7; tentative D call: TRBD1 (5 bases). This CDR3 is CASSLGGFALPYEQYF. DNA of the CDR3: TGTGCCAGCAGCTTAGGGGGCTTTGCCCTCCCCTACGAGCAGTACTTC.